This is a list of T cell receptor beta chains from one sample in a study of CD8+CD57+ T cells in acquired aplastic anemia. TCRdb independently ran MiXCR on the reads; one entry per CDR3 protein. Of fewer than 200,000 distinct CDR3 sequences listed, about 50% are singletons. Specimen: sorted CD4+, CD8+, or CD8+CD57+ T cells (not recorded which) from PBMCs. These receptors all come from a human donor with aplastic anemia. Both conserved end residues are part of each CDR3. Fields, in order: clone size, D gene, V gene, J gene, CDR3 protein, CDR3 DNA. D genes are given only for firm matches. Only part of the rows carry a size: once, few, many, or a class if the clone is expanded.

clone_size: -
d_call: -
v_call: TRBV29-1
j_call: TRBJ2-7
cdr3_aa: CSVAGTDVRVKYF
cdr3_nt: TGCAGCGTTGCCGGGACGGACGTACGAGTGAAGTACTTC

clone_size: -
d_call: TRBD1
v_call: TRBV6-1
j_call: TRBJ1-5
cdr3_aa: CASSQGQLLNQPQHF
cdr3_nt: TGTGCCAGCAGCCAGGGACAGCTCCTCAATCAGCCCCAGCATTTT

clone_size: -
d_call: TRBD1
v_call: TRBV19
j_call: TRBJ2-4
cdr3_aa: CASSIRGGAGNIQYF
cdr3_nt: TGTGCCAGTAGTATAAGAGGGGGCGCTGGAAACATTCAGTACTTC

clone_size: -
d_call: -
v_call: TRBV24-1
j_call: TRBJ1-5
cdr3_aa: CATGGPGTRPYQPQHF
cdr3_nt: TGTGCCACCGGTGGACCCGGGACAAGACCCTATCAGCCCCAGCATTTT

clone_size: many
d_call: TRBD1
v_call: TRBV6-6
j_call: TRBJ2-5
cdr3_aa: CASSYSRGQGRETQYF
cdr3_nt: TGTGCCAGCAGTTACTCGCGGGGACAGGGACGAGAGACCCAGTACTTC

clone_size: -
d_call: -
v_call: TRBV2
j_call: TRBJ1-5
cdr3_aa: CASSLQDSGNQPQHF
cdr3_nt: TGTGCCAGCAGTCTTCAGGACAGTGGCAATCAGCCCCAGCATTTT

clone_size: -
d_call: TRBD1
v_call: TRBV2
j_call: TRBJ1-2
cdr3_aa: CASKLRQGAAGYTF
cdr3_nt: TGTGCCAGCAAGCTCAGACAGGGGGCGGCTGGCTACACCTTC

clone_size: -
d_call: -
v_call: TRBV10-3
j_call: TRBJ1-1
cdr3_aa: CAISEKQETEAFF
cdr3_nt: TGTGCCATCAGTGAGAAGCAAGAAACTGAAGCTTTCTTT

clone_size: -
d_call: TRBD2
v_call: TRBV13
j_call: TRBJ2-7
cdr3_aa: CASSFGGGTTISYEQYF
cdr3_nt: TGTGCCAGCAGCTTCGGCGGGGGGACGACAATCTCCTACGAGCAGTACTTC

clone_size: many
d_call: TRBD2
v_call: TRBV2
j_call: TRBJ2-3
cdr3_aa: CASSRRGLAGGLGTDTQYF
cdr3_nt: TGTGCCAGCAGTCGAAGAGGACTAGCGGGGGGGCTTGGCACAGATACGCAGTATTTT

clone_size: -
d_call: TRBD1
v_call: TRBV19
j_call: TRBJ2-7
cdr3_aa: CASSVPGQNYEQYF
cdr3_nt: TGTGCCAGTAGTGTACCGGGACAGAACTACGAGCAGTACTTC

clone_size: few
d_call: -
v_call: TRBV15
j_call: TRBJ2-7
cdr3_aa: CATSRALGRGSKHEQYF
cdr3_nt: TGTGCCACCAGCAGAGCCCTAGGTCGGGGGTCAAAGCACGAGCAGTACTTC

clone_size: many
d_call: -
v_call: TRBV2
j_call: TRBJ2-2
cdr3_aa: CASTRQLNTGELFF
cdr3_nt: TGTGCCAGCACCAGGCAACTGAACACCGGGGAGCTGTTTTTT